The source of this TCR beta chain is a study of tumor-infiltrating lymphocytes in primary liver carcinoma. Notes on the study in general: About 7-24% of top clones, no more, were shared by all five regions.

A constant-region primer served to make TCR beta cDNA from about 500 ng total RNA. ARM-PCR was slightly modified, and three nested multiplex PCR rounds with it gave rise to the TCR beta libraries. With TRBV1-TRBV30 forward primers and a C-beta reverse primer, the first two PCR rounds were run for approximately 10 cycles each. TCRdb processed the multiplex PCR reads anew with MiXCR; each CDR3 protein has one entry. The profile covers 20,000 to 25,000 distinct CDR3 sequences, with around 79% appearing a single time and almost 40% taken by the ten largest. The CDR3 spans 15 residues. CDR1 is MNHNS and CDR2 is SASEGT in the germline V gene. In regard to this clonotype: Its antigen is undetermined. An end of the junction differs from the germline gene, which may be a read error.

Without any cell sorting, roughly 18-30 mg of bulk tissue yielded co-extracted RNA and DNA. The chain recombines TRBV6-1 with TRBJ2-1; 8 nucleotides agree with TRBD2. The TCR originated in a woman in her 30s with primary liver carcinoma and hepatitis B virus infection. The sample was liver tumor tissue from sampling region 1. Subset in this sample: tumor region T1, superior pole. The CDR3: CASRWGLEGENEQFF. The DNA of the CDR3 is TGTGCCAGTAGGTGGGGACTAGAGGGAGAGAATGAGCAATTCTTC.